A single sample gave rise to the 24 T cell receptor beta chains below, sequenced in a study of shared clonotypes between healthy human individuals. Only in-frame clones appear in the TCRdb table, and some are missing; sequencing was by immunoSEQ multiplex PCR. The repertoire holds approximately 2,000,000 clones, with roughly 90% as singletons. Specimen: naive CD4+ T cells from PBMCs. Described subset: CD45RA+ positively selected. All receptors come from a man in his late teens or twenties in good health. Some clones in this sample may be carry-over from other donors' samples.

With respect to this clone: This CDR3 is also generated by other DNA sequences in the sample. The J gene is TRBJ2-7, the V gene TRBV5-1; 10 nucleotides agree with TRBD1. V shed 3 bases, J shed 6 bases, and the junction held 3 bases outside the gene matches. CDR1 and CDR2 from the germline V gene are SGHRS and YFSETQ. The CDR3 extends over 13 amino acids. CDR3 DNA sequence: TGCGCCAGCAGCTCGGGACAGGGGAGCGAGCAGTACTTC. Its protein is CASSSGQGSEQYF.

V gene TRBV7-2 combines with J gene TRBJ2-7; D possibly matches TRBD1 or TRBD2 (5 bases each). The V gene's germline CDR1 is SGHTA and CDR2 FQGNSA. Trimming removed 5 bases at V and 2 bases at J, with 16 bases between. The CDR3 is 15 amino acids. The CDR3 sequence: CASSLIGAGTYEQYF. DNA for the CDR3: TGTGCCAGCAGCCTCATCGGGGCAGGAACCTACGAGCAGTACTTC.

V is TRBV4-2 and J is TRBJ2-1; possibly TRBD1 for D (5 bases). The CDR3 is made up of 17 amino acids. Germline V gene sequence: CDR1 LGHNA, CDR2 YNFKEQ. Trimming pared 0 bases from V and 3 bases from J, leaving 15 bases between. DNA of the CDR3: TGTGCCAGCAGCCAAGAGGGTTTACAGGTCAACTACAATGAGCAGTTCTTC. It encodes CASSQEGLQVNYNEQFF.

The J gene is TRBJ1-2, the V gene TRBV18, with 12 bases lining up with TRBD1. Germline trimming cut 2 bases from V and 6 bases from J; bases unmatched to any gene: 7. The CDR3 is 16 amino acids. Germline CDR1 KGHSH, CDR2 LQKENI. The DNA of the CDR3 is TGTGCCAGCTCACCAGGGAGTGGGACAGGGGGCCATGGCTACACCTTC. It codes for CASSPGSGTGGHGYTF.

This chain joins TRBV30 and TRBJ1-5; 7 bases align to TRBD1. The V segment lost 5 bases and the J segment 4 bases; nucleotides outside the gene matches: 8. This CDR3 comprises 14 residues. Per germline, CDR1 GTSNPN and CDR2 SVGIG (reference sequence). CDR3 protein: CAWSGGTWNQPQHF. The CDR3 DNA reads TGTGCCTGGTCAGGGGGTACTTGGAATCAGCCCCAGCATTTT. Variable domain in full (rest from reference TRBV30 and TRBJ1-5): SQTIHQWPATLVQPVGSPLSLECTVEGTSNPNLYWYRQAAGRGLQLLFYSVGIGQISSEVPQNLSASRPQDRQFILSSKKLLLSDSGFYLCAWSGGTWNQPQHFGDGTRLSIL.

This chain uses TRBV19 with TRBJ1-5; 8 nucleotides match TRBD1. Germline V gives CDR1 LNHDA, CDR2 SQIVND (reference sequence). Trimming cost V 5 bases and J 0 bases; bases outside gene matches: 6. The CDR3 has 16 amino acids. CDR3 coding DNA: TGTGCCAGTAGTCAGGGACAGGATTATAGCAATCAGCCCCAGCATTTT. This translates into CASSQGQDYSNQPQHF. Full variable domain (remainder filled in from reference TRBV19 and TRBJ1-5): DGGITQSPKYLFRKEGQNVTLSCEQNLNHDAMYWYRQDPGQGLRLIYYSQIVNDFQKGDIAEGYSVSREKKESFPLTVTSAQKNPTAFYLCASSQGQDYSNQPQHFGDGTRLSIL.

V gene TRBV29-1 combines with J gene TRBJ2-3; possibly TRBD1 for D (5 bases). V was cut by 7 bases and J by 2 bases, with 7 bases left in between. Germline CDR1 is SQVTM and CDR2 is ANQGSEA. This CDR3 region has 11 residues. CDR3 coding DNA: TGCAGCGCGACAGACACAGATACGCAGTATTTT. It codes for CSATDTDTQYF.

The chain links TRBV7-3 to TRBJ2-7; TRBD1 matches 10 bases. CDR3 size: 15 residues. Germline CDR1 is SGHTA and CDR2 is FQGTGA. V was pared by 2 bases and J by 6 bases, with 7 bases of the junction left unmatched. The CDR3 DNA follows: TGTGCCAGCAGCTTATTGGGACAGGGGCACTCCGAGCAGTACTTC. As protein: CASSLLGQGHSEQYF.

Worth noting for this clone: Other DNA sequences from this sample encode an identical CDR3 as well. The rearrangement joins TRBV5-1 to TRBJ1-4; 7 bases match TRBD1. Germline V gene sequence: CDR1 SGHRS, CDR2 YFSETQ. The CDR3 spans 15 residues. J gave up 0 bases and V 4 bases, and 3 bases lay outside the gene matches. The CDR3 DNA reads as TGCGCCAGCAGCCCAGGGGGTGCAACTAATGAAAAACTGTTTTTT. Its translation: CASSPGGATNEKLFF.

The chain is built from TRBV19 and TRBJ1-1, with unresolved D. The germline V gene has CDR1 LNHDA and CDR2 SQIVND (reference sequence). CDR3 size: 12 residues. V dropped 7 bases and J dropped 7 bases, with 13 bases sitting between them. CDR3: CASTGNRGEAFF. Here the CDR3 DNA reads TGTGCCAGTACCGGAAACAGAGGTGAAGCTTTCTTT.

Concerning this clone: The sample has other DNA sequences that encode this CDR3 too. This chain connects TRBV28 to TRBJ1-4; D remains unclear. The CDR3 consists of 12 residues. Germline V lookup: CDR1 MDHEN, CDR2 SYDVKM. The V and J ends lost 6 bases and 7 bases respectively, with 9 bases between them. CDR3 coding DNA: TGTGCCAGCAGCCCCCCTGGTGAAAAACTGTTTTTT. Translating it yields CASSPPGEKLFF.

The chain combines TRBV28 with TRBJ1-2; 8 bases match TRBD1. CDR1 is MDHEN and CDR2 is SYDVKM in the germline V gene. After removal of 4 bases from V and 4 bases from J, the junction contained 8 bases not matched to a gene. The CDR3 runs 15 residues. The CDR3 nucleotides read TGTGCCAGCAGTTCACCGGACAGGGTGGGCTATGGCTACACCTTC. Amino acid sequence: CASSSPDRVGYGYTF.

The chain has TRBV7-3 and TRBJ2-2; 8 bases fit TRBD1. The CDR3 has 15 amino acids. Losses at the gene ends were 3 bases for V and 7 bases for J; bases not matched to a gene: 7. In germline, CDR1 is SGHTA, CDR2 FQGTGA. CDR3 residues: CASSLIQGAVGELFF. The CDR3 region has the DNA TGTGCCAGCAGCTTGATTCAGGGGGCTGTCGGGGAGCTGTTTTTT.

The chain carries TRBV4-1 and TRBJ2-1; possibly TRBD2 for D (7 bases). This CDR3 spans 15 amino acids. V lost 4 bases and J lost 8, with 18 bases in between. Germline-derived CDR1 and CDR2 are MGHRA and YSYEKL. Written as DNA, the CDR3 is TGCGCCAGCAGCCGCCAACGGGGGGCTAGCGATGAGCAGTTCTTC. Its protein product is CASSRQRGASDEQFF.

CDR3 amino acids: CASSLAGQGVTQYF. The CDR3 region has the DNA TGTGCCAGCAGCTTAGCGGGACAGGGGGTGACCCAGTACTTC. V is TRBV7-2 and J is TRBJ2-5; 11 nucleotides line up with TRBD1. V lost 0 bases to trimming and J lost 7 bases; unmatched junction nucleotides: 1. The CDR3 loop spans 14 amino acids. CDR1 is SGHTA, CDR2 FQGNSA, per germline.

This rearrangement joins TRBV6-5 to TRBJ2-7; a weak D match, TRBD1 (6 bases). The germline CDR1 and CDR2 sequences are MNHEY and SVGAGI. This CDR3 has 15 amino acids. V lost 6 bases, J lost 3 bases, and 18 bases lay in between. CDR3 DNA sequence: TGTGCCAGCAGCTCAGACAGGCTATACGGCTACGAGCAGTACTTC. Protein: CASSSDRLYGYEQYF.

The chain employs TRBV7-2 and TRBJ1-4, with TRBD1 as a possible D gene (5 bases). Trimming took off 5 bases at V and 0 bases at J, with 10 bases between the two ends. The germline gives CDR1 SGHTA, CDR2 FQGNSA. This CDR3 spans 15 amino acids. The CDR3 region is CASSPDSPTNEKLFF. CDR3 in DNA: TGTGCCAGCAGCCCCGACAGCCCAACTAATGAAAAACTGTTTTTT.

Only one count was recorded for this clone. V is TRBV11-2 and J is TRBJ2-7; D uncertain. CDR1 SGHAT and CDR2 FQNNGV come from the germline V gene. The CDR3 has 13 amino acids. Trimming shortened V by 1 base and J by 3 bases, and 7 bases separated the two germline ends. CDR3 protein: CASSLGLNYEQYF. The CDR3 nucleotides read TGTGCCAGCAGCTTAGGGCTCAACTACGAGCAGTACTTC.

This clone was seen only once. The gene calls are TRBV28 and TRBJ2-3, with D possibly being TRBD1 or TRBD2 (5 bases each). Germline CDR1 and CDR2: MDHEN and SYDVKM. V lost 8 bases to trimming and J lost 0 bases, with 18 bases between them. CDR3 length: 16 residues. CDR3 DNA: TGTGCCAGCCGTCCACTCGGGACGCATAGCACAGATACGCAGTATTTT. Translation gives CASRPLGTHSTDTQYF.

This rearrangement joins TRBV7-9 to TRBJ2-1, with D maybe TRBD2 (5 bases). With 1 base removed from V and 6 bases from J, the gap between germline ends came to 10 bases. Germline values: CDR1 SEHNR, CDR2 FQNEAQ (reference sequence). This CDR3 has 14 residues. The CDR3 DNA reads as TGTGCCAGCAGCTTAGGGGCTAGCAGCAATGAGCAGTTCTTC. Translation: CASSLGASSNEQFF.

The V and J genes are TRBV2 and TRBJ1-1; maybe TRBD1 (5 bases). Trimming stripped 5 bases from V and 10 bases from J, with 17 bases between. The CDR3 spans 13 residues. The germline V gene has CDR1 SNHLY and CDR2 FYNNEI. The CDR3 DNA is TGTGCCAGCAGTAGACAGAATAAGGGCGTAGCTTTCTTT. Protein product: CASSRQNKGVAFF.

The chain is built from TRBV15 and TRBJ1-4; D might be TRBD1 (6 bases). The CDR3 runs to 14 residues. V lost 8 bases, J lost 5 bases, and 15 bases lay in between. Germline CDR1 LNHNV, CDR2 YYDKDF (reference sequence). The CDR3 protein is CATSQGTLNEKLFF. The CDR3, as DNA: TGTGCCACCTCCCAGGGGACTCTAAATGAAAAACTGTTTTTT.

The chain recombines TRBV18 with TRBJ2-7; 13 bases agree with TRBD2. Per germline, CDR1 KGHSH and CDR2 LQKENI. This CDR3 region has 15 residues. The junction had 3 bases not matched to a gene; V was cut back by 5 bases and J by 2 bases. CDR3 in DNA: TGTGCCAGCTCAGGGACTAGCGGGGCTGCCTACGAGCAGTACTTC. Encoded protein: CASSGTSGAAYEQYF.

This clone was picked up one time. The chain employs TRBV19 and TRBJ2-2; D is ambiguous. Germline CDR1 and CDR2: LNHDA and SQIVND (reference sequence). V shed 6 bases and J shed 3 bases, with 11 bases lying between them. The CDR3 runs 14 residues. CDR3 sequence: CASRYLGHTGELFF. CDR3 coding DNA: TGTGCCAGTAGGTACCTCGGACACACCGGGGAGCTGTTTTTT. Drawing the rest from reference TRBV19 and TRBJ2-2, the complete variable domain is DGGITQSPKYLFRKEGQNVTLSCEQNLNHDAMYWYRQDPGQGLRLIYYSQIVNDFQKGDIAEGYSVSREKKESFPLTVTSAQKNPTAFYLCASRYLGHTGELFFGEGSRLTVL.